These 9 T cell receptor beta chains were all obtained from the same sample, sequenced in a study of T cells in women clearing cervical HPV infection. Assay: immunoSEQ multiplex PCR; the TCRdb copy retains only in-frame clones and omits some. This sample's clone table lists 31,000 or so clones. The material sequenced was blood buffy coat. These receptors came from a woman between 18 and 69 years old with a cervical HPV16 infection that either progressed to CIN3+ or cleared (not recorded which).

With regard to this clone: The sequence runs out 3 residues before the end of the CDR3; the remainder is reconstructed from the germline J gene. This chain connects TRBV5-1 to TRBJ2-7; TRBD1 is a possible D gene (6 bases). V dropped 0 bases and J dropped 2 bases, with 15 bases sitting between them. This CDR3 has 16 residues. Per the germline V gene, CDR1 is SGHRS and CDR2 is YFSETQ. CDR3 DNA (partial): TGCGCCAGCAGCTTGGCCGGGGACACCCGGGCCTACGAG. Encoded protein: CASSLAGDTRAYE. The whole CDR3 region reads CASSLAGDTRAYEQYF.

CDR3 DNA (partial): TGTGCCAGCAGTTTCGCGGGCCTCAAGGCTAACTATGGC. It specifies CASSFAGLKANYG. The complete CDR3 reads CASSFAGLKANYGYTF. The chain joins TRBV6-2 or TRBV6-3 to TRBJ1-2, with D uncertain. The CDR3 end is not reached by the read, which stops 3 residues before it; the germline J gene fills it in. Per germline, CDR1 MNHEY and CDR2 SVGEGT. V was shortened by 4 bases and J by 0 bases, with 15 bases between the two germline ends. This CDR3 has 16 amino acids.

Remarks on this clone: The read stops 3 residues short of the end of the CDR3; the missing end is completed from the germline J gene. This chain uses TRBV19 with TRBJ2-5; weak D call: TRBD2 (6 bases). The V end was cut by 6 bases, the J end by 5 bases, with 10 bases between. This CDR3 is built from 12 residues. CDR1 LNHDA and CDR2 SQIVND come from the germline V gene (reference sequence). Here the CDR3 reads CASRQSGETQYF. Partial CDR3 DNA: TGTGCCAGTAGACAGAGCGGGGAGACC.

Turning to this clone: The sequence runs out 3 residues before the end of the CDR3; the remainder is reconstructed from the germline J gene. J is TRBJ2-1 and V is TRBV20-1; 9 bases are a match to TRBD2. Germline V gives CDR1 DFQATT, CDR2 SNEGSKA (reference sequence). The J segment lost 7 bases and the V segment lost 1 base, leaving 8 bases of the junction unmatched. This CDR3 is 15 amino acids long. The DNA read from the CDR3 is TGCAGTGCTAGAGGTAGCGGGGGAGGTATGAATGAG. Its translation: CSARGSGGGMNE. The full CDR3 reads CSARGSGGGMNEQFF.

To note about this clone: The read finishes 3 residues shy of the CDR3 end, and the germline J gene is used to complete it. This chain connects TRBV20-1 to TRBJ2-3; D might be TRBD1 (6 bases). The CDR3 runs to 14 residues. V lost 0 bases to trimming and J lost 4 bases, with 11 bases between them. Germline V gene lookup returns CDR1 DFQATT and CDR2 SNEGSKA (reference sequence). The CDR3 sequence: CSARDRGRADTQYF. The sequenced CDR3 bases are TGCAGTGCTAGAGACAGGGGTCGGGCAGATACG.

In the case of this clone: The CDR3 end is not reached by the read, which stops 3 residues before it; the germline J gene fills it in. V usage is TRBV27 and J usage is TRBJ2-7, with D possibly TRBD2 on 5 matching bases. The germline V gene encodes CDR1 MNHEY and CDR2 SMNVEV (reference sequence). The germline V and J ends were trimmed by 5 bases and 5 bases, with 22 bases remaining between them. This CDR3 comprises 16 residues. This CDR3 reads CASSPRPGVESNEQYF. CDR3 DNA, as far as it was read: TGTGCCAGCAGTCCACGTCCCGGGGTTGAGTCCAACGAG.

A remark on this clone: The read terminates 3 residues ahead of where the CDR3 ends, so the germline J gene completes it. This sequence joins TRBV19 and TRBJ2-3, with TRBD1 as a possible D gene (5 bases). Germline V gene data show CDR1 as LNHDA and CDR2 as SQIVND (reference sequence). CDR3 length: 13 amino acids. This chain's CDR3 is CASSITERQPQYF. CDR3 bases read: TGTGCCAGTAGTATCACGGAGCGACAGCCG.

For this clone: The CDR3 goes on 3 residues after the read ends, and that part is filled in from the germline J gene. The J gene is TRBJ1-5, the V gene TRBV30; TRBD1 agrees at 7 bases. This CDR3 is built from 13 residues. The junction had 4 bases not matched to a gene; V was cut back by 2 bases and J by 6 bases. CDR1 and CDR2 from the germline V gene are GTSNPN and SVGIG (reference sequence). The CDR3 DNA, read in part, is TGTGCCTGGAGTAACAGGGGTGGTCAGCCC. It specifies CAWSNRGGQP. The whole CDR3 sequence is CAWSNRGGQPQHF.

Notes on this clone: The read stops 3 residues short of the end of the CDR3; the missing end is completed from the germline J gene. The chain joins TRBV11-3 to TRBJ2-1; D is perhaps TRBD2 (6 bases). CDR1 SGHNT and CDR2 YENEEA come from the germline V gene. V lost 3 bases, J lost 0 bases, and 9 bases lay in between. The CDR3 is made up of 15 amino acids. The part of the CDR3 DNA that was read is TGTGCCAGCAGCTTGGGCGGGAACTCCTACAATGAG. Translating it yields CASSLGGNSYNE. The whole CDR3 region reads CASSLGGNSYNEQFF.